A single sample is the source of the 10 T cell receptor beta chains below, sequenced in a study of CD4 T cells in relation to SARS-CoV-2 and coronaviruses. Before the COVID-19 pandemic, during about 2011-2019, CD4+ T cells were taken from unexposed donors. CD4+ T cells were isolated from the cells after 10 days of culture. Antigens for these TCRs are unknown. TCRdb's table, derived via immunoSEQ multiplex PCR, lists solely in-frame clones and lacks some. Found here are 15,000 to 20,000 clones, about four fifths of them singletons; the top ten hold roughly 30%. Material: CD4+ T cells from PBMCs, cultured in vitro. The receptors stem from a human donor in good health.

This clone was found a few times. V usage is TRBV6-2 or TRBV6-3 and J usage is TRBJ2-7; D is ambiguous. There are 11 residues in the CDR3. With 2 bases removed from V and 7 bases from J, the gap between germline ends came to 6 bases. CDR1 is MNHEY and CDR2 is SVGEGT in the germline V gene. CDR3 sequence reads: CASSYDREQYF. In DNA form, the CDR3 reads TGTGCCAGCAGTTACGACCGGGAGCAGTACTTC.

The chain couples TRBV6-2 or TRBV6-3 to TRBJ2-5; D is uncertain. Germline V CDR1 and CDR2: MNHEY, SVGEGT. V was pared by 7 bases and J by 4 bases, with 13 bases between. The CDR3 has 13 residues. Written as DNA, the CDR3 is TGTGCCAGCAACCCAGGCCCCCCAGAGACCCAGTACTTC. Its protein is CASNPGPPETQYF.

This chain joins TRBV13 and TRBJ1-3; no clear D. The V and J ends lost 5 bases and 0 bases respectively, with 8 bases between them. Germline values: CDR1 PRHDT, CDR2 FYEKMQ (reference sequence). The CDR3 length is 14 residues. CDR3 residues: CASSTWVSGNTIYF. DNA for the CDR3: TGTGCCAGCAGCACCTGGGTCTCTGGAAACACCATATATTTT. The full variable domain, rest sourced from reference TRBV13 and TRBJ1-3, is AAGVIQSPRHLIKEKRETATLKCYPIPRHDTVYWYQQGPGQDPQFLISFYEKMQSDKGSIPDRFSAQQFSDYHSELNMSSLELGDSALYFCASSTWVSGNTIYFGEGSWLTVV.

The chain couples TRBV4-1 to TRBJ2-7, with 8 bases identical to TRBD1. The germline V gene has CDR1 MGHRA and CDR2 YSYEKL. With V trimmed by 1 base and J by 2 bases, 1 base remained unmatched. The length of the CDR3 is 14 residues. The CDR3 protein is CASSQGDRPYEQYF. As DNA, the CDR3 is TGCGCCAGCAGCCAAGGGGACAGGCCCTACGAGCAGTACTTC.

V and J are TRBV6-6 and TRBJ2-7; no definite D call. The V and J ends lost 8 bases and 3 bases respectively, with 11 bases between them. This CDR3 region has 12 residues. In germline, CDR1 is MNHNY, CDR2 SVGAGI (reference sequence). The DNA for the CDR3 is TGTGCCAGCGCCCCCCCGGGCTACGAGCAGTACTTC. As protein: CASAPPGYEQYF.

V gene TRBV7-9 combines with J gene TRBJ2-3; D gene unclear. This CDR3 region has 13 residues. Germline CDR1 reads SEHNR; CDR2 reads FQNEAQ (reference sequence). The ends were cut back, 0 bases at V and 5 bases at J, with 6 bases in the middle. The CDR3, as DNA: TGTGCCAGCAGCTTAGCTCCGTTAGATACGCAGTATTTT. Protein sequence: CASSLAPLDTQYF.

V usage is TRBV6-2 or TRBV6-3 and J usage is TRBJ1-4; TRBD1 aligns across 8 bases. CDR1 is MNHEY, CDR2 SVGEGT, per germline. The CDR3 covers 16 residues. The V segment lost 4 bases and the J segment 4 bases; nucleotides outside the gene matches: 8. DNA for the CDR3: TGTGCCAGCAGTTCCCTTGGACAGGGCTTTAATGAAAAACTGTTTTTT. It encodes CASSSLGQGFNEKLFF.

J is TRBJ2-5 and V is TRBV7-6; 14 bases are a match to TRBD2. With 5 bases clipped from V and 2 bases from J, the junction kept 10 bases outside the gene matches. There are 18 residues in the CDR3. Per germline, CDR1 SGHVS and CDR2 FNYEAQ. CDR3 in amino acids: CASSVRLAGGYGQETQYF. DNA for the CDR3: TGTGCCAGCAGCGTCAGACTAGCGGGGGGGTATGGGCAAGAGACCCAGTACTTC. Looking up the rest from reference TRBV7-6 and TRBJ2-5 gives the full variable domain: GAGVSQSPRYKVTKRGQDVALRCDPISGHVSLYWYRQALGQGPEFLTYFNYEAQQDKSGLPNDRFSAERPEGSISTLTIQRTEQRDSAMYRCASSVRLAGGYGQETQYFGPGTRLLVL.

This chain connects TRBV7-2 to TRBJ2-5, with D perhaps given as TRBD1 or TRBD2 (5 bases each). The CDR3 is 14 amino acids. V dropped 2 bases and J dropped 2 bases, with 9 bases sitting between them. Germline assignment: CDR1 SGHTA and CDR2 FQGNSA. The CDR3 nucleotides are TGTGCCAGCAGCTTACAGGGAGTACAAGAGACCCAGTACTTC. Protein product: CASSLQGVQETQYF.

This clone was observed a single time. The chain recombines TRBV7-9 with TRBJ1-1; D gene ambiguous. The CDR3 consists of 13 residues. With 2 bases removed from V and 1 base from J, the gap between germline ends came to 5 bases. Germline V gene lookup returns CDR1 SEHNR and CDR2 FQNEAQ (reference sequence). The CDR3 region has the DNA TGTGCCAGCAGCTTACGGGAGAACACTGAAGCTTTCTTT. Protein product: CASSLRENTEAFF. Full variable domain (remainder filled in from reference TRBV7-9 and TRBJ1-1): DTGVSQNPRHKITKRGQNVTFRCDPISEHNRLYWYRQTLGQGPEFLTYFQNEAQLEKSRLLSDRFSAERPKGSFSTLEIQRTEQGDSAMYLCASSLRENTEAFFGQGTRLTVV.